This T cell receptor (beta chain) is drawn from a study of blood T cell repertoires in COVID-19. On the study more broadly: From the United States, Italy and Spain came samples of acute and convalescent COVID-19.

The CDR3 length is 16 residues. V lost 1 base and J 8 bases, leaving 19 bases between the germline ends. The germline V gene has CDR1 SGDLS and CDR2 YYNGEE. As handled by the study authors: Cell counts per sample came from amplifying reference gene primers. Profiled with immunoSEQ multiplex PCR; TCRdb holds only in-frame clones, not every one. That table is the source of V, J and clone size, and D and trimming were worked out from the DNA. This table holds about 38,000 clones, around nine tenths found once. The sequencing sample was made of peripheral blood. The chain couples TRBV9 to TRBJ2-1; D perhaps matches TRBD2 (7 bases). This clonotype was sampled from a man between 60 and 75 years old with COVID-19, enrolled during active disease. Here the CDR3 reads CASSVRGAGTFDEQFF. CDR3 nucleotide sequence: TGTGCCAGCAGCGTAAGGGGAGCGGGGACATTCGATGAGCAGTTCTTC. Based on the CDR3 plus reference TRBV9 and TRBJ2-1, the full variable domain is DSGVTQTPKHLITATGQRVTLRCSPRSGDLSVYWYQQSLDQGLQFLIQYYNGEERAKGNILERFSAQQFPDLHSELNLSSLELGDSALYFCASSVRGAGTFDEQFFGPGTRLTVL.